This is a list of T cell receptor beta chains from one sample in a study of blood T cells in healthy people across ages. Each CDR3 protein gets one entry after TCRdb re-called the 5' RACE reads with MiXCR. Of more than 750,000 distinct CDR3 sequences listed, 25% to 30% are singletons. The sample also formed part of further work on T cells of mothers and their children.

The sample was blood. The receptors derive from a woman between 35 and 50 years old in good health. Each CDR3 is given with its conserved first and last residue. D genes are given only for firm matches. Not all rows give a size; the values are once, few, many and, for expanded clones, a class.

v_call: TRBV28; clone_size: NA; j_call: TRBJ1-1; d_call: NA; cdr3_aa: CASSEPMNTEAFF; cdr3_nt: TGTGCCAGCAGCGAACCCATGAACACTGAAGCTTTCTTT
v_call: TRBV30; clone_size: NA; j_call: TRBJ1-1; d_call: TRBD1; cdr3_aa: CAWRSGGAVRSEAFF; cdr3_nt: TGTGCCTGGAGGTCAGGGGGCGCAGTAAGGTCTGAAGCTTTCTTT
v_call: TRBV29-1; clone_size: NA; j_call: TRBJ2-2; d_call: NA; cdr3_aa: CSVEIPTGELFF; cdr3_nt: TGCAGCGTGGAAATTCCTACCGGGGAGCTGTTTTTT
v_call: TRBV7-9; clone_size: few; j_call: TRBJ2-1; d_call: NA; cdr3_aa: CASIWGDKSYNEQFF; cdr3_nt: TGTGCCAGCATTTGGGGGGACAAGTCCTACAATGAGCAGTTCTTC
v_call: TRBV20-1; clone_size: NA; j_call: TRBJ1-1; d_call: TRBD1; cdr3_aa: CGARDGTATTEAFF; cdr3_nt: TGCGGTGCTAGAGACGGGACAGCGACCACTGAAGCTTTCTTT
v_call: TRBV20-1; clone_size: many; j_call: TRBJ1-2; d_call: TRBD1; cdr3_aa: CSARPPTGENYGYTF; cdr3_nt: TGCAGTGCTAGACCGCCGACAGGGGAAAACTATGGCTACACCTTC
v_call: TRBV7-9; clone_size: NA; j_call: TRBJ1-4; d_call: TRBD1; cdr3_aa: CASSPTGGSANEKLFF; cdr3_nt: TGTGCCAGCAGCCCGACAGGGGGGTCAGCTAATGAAAAACTGTTTTTT
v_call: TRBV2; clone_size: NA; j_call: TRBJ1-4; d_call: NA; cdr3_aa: CASSEIGRANEKLFF; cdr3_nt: TGTGCCAGCAGTGAAATCGGCAGAGCTAATGAAAAACTGTTTTTT
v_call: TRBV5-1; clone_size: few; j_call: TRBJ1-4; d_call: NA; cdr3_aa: CASSSSGTQGEKLFF; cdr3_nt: TGCGCCAGCAGTTCCTCCGGGACGCAAGGTGAAAAACTGTTTTTT
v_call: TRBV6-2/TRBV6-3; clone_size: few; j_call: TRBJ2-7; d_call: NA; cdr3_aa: CASRPGTKPYEQYF; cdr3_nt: TGTGCCAGCAGACCGGGCACCAAACCCTACGAGCAGTACTTC
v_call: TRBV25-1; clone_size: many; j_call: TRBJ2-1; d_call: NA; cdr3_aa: CASSAGTTYNEQFF; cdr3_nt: TGTGCCAGCAGTGCAGGGACGACCTACAATGAGCAGTTCTTC
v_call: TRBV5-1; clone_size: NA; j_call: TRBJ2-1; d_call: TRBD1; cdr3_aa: CASSSTGGAYNEQFF; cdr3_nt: TGCGCCAGCAGCTCCACAGGGGGCGCCTACAATGAGCAGTTCTTC
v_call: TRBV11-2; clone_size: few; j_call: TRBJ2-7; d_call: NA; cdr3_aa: CASSHGAGINEQYF; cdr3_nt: TGTGCCAGCAGCCACGGAGCAGGGATAAACGAGCAGTACTTC
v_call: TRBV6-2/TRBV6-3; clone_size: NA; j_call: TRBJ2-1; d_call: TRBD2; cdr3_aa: CASSYLLAGGRNEQFF; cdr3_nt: TGTGCCAGCAGTTACCTATTAGCGGGGGGGCGTAATGAGCAGTTCTTC
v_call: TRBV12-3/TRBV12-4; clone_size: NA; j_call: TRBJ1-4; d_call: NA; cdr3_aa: CASSRRVDEKLFF; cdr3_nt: TGTGCCAGCAGTCGACGAGTTGATGAAAAACTGTTTTTT
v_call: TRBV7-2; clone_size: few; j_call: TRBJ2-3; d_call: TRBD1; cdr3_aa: CASSPWTGASTDTQYF; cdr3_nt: TGTGCCAGCAGCCCCTGGACAGGGGCCAGCACAGATACGCAGTATTTT
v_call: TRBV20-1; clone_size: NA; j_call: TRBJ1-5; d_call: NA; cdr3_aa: CSARVGWGDTNQPQHF; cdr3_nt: TGCAGTGCTAGAGTGGGCTGGGGGGACACTAATCAGCCCCAGCATTTT
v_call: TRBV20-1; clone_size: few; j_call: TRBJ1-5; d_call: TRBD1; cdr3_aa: CSARAGTGGNQPQHF; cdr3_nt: TGCAGTGCTAGGGCCGGGACAGGGGGCAATCAGCCCCAGCATTTT
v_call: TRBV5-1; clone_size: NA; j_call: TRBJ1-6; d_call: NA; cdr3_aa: CASSPRSYESSPLHF; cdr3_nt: TGCGCCAGCAGCCCTCGGAGTTACGAGTCTTCACCCCTCCACTTT
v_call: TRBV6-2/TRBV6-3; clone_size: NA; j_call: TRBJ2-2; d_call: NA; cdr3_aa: CANSRRVYTGELFF; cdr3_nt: TGTGCCAACTCTCGCCGGGTATACACCGGGGAGCTGTTTTTT
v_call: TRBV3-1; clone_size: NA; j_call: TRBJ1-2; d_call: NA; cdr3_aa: CASSRLDGLNYGYTF; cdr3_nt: TGTGCCAGCAGCCGTTTAGACGGACTTAACTATGGCTACACCTTC
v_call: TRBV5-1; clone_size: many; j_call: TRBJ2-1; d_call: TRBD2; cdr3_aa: CASSLVVSGGMQFF; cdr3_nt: TGCGCCAGCAGCTTGGTGGTTAGCGGGGGGATGCAGTTCTTC
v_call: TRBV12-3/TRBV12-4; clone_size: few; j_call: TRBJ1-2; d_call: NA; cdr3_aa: CATQDGNFYGYTF; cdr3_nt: TGTGCCACCCAGGACGGAAACTTTTATGGCTACACCTTC
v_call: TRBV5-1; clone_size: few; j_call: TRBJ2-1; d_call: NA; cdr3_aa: CASSLGYRGNEQFF; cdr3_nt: TGCGCCAGCAGCCTGGGGTATCGGGGCAATGAGCAGTTCTTC
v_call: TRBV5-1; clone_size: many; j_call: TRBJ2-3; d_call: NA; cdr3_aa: CASSLEPDTQYF; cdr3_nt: TGCGCCAGCAGTCTGGAACCAGATACGCAGTATTTT
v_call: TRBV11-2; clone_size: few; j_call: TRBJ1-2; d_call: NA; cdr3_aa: CASSRDYRDNYYTF; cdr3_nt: TGTGCCAGCAGCCGCGACTACCGGGACAATTACTACACCTTC
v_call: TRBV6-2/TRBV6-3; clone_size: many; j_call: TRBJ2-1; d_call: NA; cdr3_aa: CASSYPGNEQFF; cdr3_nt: TGTGCCAGCAGTTACCCGGGAAATGAGCAGTTCTTC
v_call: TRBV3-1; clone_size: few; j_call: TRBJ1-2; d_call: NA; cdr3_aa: CASSQGRANYGYTF; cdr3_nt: TGTGCCAGCAGCCAGGGCAGGGCAAACTATGGCTACACCTTC
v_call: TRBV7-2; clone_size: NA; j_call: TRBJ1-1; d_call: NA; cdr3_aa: CASSSLGLSNTEAFF; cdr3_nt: TGTGCCAGCAGCTCCCTAGGCCTATCGAACACTGAAGCTTTCTTT
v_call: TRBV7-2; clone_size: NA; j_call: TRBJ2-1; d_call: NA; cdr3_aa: CASSLQGTRYNEQFF; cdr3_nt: TGTGCCAGCAGCTTACAGGGGACACGCTACAATGAGCAGTTCTTC
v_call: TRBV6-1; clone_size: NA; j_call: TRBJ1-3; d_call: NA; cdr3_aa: CASSEAHGGSSGNTIYF; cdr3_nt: TGTGCCAGCAGTGAAGCGCATGGGGGTTCCTCTGGAAACACCATATATTTT
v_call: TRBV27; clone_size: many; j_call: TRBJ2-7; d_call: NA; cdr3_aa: CASSQSTPWTYSYEQYF; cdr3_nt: TGTGCCAGCAGCCAGTCCACTCCGTGGACTTACTCCTACGAGCAGTACTTC
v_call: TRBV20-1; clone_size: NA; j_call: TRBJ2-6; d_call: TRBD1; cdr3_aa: CSANRGEGANVLTF; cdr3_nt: TGCAGTGCTAACAGGGGCGAAGGGGCCAACGTCCTGACTTTC
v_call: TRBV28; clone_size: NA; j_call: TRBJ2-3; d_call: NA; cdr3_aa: CASRRQSTDTQYF; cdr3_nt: TGTGCCAGCAGACGGCAGAGCACAGATACGCAGTATTTT
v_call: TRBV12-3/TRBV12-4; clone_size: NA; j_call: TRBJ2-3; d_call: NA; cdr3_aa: CASRIRLSDTQYF; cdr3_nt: TGTGCCAGCAGAATTAGACTGTCAGATACGCAGTATTTT
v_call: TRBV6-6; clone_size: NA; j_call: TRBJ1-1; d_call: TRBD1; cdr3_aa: CASSYSMEGATEAFF; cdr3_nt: TGTGCCAGCAGTTACTCGATGGAGGGGGCCACTGAAGCTTTCTTT
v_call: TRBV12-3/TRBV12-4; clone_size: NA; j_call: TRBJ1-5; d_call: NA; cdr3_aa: CASSLGNSNRPQHF; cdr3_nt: TGTGCCAGCAGTTTAGGTAATAGCAATCGGCCCCAGCATTTT
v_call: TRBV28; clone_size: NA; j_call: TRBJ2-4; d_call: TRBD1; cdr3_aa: CASIGQGTSKNIQYF; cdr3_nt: TGTGCCAGCATTGGACAGGGGACCTCCAAAAACATTCAGTACTTC
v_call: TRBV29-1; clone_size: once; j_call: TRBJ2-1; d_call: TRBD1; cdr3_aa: CSVVGDRGWDEQFF; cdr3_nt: TGCAGCGTTGTCGGGGACAGGGGGTGGGATGAGCAGTTCTTC
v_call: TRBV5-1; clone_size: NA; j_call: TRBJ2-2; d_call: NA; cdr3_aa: CASSLWDGSSGELFF; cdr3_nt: TGCGCCAGCAGCTTGTGGGACGGTAGTTCCGGGGAGCTGTTTTTT
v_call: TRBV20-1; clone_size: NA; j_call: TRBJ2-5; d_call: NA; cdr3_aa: CSARRRRIKETQYF; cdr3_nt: TGCAGTGCTAGACGCCGGCGGATTAAAGAGACCCAGTACTTC
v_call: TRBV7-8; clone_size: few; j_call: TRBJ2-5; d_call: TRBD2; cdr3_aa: CAVGFGGETQYF; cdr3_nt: TGTGCGGTGGGCTTCGGGGGGGAGACCCAGTACTTC
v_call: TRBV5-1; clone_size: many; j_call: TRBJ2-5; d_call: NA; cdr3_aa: CASSDGSGGETQYF; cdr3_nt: TGCGCCAGCAGCGATGGGAGCGGTGGAGAGACCCAGTACTTC
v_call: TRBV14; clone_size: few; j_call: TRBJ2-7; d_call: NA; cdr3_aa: CASSQGQRNSYEQYF; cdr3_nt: TGTGCCAGCAGCCAAGGCCAACGTAATTCCTACGAGCAGTACTTC
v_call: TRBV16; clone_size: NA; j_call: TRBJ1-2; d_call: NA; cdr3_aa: CASSHGGNYGYTF; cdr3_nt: TGTGCCAGCAGCCACGGCGGTAACTATGGCTACACCTTC
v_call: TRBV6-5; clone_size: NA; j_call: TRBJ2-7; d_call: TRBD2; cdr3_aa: CASSYRGGLVAGEQYF; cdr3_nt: TGTGCCAGCAGTTACCGAGGGGGACTAGTCGCGGGTGAGCAGTACTTC
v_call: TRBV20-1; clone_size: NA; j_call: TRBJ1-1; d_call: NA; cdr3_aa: CSASNRDNTEAFF; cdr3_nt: TGCAGTGCTAGCAACAGGGATAACACTGAAGCTTTCTTT